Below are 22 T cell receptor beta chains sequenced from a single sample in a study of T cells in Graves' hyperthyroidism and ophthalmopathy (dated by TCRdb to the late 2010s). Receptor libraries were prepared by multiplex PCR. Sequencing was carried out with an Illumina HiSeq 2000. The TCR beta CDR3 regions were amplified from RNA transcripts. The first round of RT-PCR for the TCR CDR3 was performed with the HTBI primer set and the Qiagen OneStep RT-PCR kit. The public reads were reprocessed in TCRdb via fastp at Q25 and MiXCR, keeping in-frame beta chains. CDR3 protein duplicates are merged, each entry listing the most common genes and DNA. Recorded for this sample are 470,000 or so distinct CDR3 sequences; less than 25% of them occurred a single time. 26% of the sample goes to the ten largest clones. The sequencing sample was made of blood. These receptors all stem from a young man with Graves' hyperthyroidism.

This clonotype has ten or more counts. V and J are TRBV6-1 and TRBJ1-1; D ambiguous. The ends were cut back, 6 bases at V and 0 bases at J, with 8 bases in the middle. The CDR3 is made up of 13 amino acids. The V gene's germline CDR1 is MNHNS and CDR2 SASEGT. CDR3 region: CASRETLNTEAFF. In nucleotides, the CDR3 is TGTGCCAGCAGAGAGACCCTGAACACTGAAGCTTTCTTT.

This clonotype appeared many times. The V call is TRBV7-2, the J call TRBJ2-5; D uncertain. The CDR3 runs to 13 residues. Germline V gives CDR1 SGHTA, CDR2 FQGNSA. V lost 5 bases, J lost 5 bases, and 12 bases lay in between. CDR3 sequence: CASSPRYGETQYF. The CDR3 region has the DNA TGTGCCAGCAGCCCACGTTACGGGGAGACCCAGTACTTC.

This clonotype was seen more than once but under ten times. The CDR3 loop reads CASSLGTGEQPQHF. CDR3 in DNA: TGTGCCAGCAGCCTTGGGACAGGGGAACAGCCCCAGCATTTT. The V and J genes are TRBV12-3 or TRBV12-4 and TRBJ1-5; 10 bases match TRBD1. The CDR3 length is 14 residues. J gave up 7 bases and V 6 bases, and 6 bases lay outside the gene matches.

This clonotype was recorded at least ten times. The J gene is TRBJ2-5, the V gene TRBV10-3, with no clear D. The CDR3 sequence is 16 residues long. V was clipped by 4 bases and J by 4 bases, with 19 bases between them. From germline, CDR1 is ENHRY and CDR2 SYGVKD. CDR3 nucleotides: TGTGCCATCAGTGCCGTCATGACGGGTTTCCTAGAGACCCAGTACTTC. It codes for CAISAVMTGFLETQYF.

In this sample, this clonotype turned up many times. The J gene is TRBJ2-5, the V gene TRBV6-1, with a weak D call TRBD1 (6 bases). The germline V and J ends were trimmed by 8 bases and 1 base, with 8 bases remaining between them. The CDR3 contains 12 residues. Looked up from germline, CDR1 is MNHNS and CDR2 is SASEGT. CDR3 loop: CASRDIQETQYF. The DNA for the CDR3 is TGTGCCAGCCGGGACATCCAAGAGACCCAGTACTTC.

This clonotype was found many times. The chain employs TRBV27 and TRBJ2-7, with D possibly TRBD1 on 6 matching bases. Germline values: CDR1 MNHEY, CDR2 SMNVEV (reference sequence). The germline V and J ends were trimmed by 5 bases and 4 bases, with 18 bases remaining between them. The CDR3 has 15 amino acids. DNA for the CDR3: TGTGCCAGCAGTCCAAGGACAGCTGTGGGGTACGAGCAGTACTTC. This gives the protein CASSPRTAVGYEQYF.

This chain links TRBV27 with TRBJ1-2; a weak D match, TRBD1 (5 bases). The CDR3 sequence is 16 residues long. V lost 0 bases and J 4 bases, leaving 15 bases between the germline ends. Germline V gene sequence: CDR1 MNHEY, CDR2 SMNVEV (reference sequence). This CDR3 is CASSLSWAGRGYGYTF. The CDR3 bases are TGTGCCAGCAGTTTATCGTGGGCAGGGCGGGGCTATGGCTACACCTTC.

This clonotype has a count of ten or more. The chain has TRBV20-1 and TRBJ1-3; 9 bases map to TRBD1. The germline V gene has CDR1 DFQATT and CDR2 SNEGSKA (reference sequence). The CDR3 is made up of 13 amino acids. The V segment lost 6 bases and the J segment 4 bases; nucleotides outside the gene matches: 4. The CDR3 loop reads CSARDRAGNTIYF. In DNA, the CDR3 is TGCAGTGCAAGGGACAGGGCCGGAAACACCATATATTTT.

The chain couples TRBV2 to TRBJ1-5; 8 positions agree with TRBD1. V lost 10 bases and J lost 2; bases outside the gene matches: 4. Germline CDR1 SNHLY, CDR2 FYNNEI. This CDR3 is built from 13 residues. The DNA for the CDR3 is TGTGCCACCCAGGACAGGGGCAATCAGCCCCAGCATTTT. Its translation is CATQDRGNQPQHF.

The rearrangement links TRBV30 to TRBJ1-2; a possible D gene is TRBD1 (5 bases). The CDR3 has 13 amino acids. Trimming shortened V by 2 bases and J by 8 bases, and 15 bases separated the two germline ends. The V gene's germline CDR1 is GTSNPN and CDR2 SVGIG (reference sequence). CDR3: CAWSRARVLGYTF. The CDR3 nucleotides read TGTGCCTGGAGTCGGGCCAGGGTGCTAGGCTACACCTTC.

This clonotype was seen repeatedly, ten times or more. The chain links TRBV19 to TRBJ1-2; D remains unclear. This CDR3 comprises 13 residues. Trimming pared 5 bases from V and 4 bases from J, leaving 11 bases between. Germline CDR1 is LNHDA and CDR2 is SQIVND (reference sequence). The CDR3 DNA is TGTGCCAGTAGTCAGACGGAGCTCTATGGCTACACCTTC. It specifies CASSQTELYGYTF.

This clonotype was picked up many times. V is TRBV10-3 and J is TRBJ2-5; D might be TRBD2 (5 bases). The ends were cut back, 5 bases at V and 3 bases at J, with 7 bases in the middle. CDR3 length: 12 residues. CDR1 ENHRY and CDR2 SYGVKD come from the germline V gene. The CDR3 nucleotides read TGTGCCATCAGTAGGACTGAAGAGACCCAGTACTTC. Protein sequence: CAISRTEETQYF.

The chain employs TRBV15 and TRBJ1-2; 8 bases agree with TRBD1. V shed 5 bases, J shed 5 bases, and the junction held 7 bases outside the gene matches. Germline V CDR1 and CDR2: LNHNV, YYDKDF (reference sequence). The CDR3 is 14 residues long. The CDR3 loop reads CATSPPRGRYGYTF. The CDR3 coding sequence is TGTGCCACCAGCCCACCCAGGGGGCGGTATGGCTACACCTTC.

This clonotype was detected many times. CDR3 in DNA: TGTGCCAGCAGTGTCTACCGGGGGGAAGGTGGCCAGTACTTC. Its translation: CASSVYRGEGGQYF. This rearrangement joins TRBV2 to TRBJ2-5; 7 bases line up with TRBD2. Germline V gene lookup returns CDR1 SNHLY and CDR2 FYNNEI. V was pared by 4 bases and J by 10 bases, with 12 bases of the junction left unmatched. The CDR3 runs to 14 residues. The variable domain in full, with the rest retrieved from reference TRBV2 and TRBJ2-5, is EPEVTQTPSHQVTQMGQEVILRCVPISNHLYFYWYRQILGQKVEFLVSFYNNEISEKSEIFDDQFSVERPDGSNFTLKIRSTKLEDSAMYFCASSVYRGEGGQYFGPGTRLLVL.

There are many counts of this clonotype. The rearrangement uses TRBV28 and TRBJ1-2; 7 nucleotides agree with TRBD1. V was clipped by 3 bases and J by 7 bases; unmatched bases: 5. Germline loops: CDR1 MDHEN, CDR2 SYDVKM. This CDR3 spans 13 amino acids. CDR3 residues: CASSFRGQSGYTF. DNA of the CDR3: TGTGCCAGCAGTTTTCGGGGACAGTCTGGCTACACCTTC.

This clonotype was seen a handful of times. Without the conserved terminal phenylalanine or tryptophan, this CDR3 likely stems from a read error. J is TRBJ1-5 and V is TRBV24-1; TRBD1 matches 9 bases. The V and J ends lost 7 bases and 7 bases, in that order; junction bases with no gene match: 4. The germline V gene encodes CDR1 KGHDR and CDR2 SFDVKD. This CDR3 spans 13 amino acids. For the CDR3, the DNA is TGTGCCACCAGCACAGGGGGCGGGCAGCCCCAGCATCTT. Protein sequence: CATSTGGGQPQHL.

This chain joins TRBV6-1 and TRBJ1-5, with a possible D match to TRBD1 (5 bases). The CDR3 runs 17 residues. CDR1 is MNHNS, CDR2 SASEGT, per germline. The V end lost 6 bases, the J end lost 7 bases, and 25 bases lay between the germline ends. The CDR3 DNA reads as TGTGCCAGCAGCGCAGGCCGGGACGTACTGAGCACGCAGCCCCAGCATTTT. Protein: CASSAGRDVLSTQPQHF.

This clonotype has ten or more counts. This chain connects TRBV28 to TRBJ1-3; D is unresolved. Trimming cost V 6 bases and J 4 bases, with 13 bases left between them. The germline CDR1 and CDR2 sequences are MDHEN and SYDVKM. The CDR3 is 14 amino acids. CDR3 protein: CASSERGAGNTIYF. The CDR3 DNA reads TGTGCCAGCAGCGAACGGGGAGCAGGAAACACCATATATTTT. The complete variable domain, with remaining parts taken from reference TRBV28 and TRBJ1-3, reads DVKVTQSSRYLVKRTGEKVFLECVQDMDHENMFWYRQDPGLGLRLIYFSYDVKMKEKGDIPEGYSVSREKKERFSLILESASTNQTSMYLCASSERGAGNTIYFGEGSWLTVV.

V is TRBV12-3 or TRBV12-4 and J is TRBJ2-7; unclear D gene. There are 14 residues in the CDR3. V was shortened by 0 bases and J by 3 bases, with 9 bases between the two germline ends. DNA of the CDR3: TGTGCCAGCAGTTTAGCGATAAAGGGCTACGAGCAGTACTTC. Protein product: CASSLAIKGYEQYF.

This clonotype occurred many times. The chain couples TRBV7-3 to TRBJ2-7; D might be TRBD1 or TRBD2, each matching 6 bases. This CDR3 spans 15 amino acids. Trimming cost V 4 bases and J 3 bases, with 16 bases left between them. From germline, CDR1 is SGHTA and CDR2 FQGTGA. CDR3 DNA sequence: TGTGCCAGCAGCTCGCCGGACAGCGGGTTCTACGAGCAGTACTTC. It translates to CASSSPDSGFYEQYF.

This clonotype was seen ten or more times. The CDR3 DNA reads as TGTGCCACCAGCAGGTACGGGTCTCAAGAGACCCAGTACTTC. Protein: CATSRYGSQETQYF. The chain has TRBV15 and TRBJ2-5; D is unclear. The V end was cut by 3 bases, the J end by 2 bases, with 10 bases between. CDR1 is LNHNV, CDR2 YYDKDF, per germline (reference sequence). The CDR3 length is 14 residues. The full variable domain, rest sourced from reference TRBV15 and TRBJ2-5, is DAMVIQNPRYQVTQFGKPVTLSCSQTLNHNVMYWYQQKSSQAPKLLFHYYDKDFNNEADTPDNFQSRRPNTSFCFLDIRSPGLGDTAMYLCATSRYGSQETQYFGPGTRLLVL.

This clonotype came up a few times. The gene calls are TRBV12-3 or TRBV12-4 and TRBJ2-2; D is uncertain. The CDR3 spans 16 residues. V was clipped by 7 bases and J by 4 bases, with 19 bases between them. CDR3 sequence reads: CASKLWAEEITGELFF. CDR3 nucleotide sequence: TGTGCCAGCAAGCTCTGGGCCGAGGAAATCACCGGGGAGCTGTTTTTT.